This TCR beta chain was sequenced in a study of blood T cell repertoires in COVID-19. V lost 8 bases, J lost 7 bases, and 7 bases stayed unmatched. Germline V gives CDR1 SNHLY, CDR2 FYNNEI. CDR3 length equals 13 residues. Clones were sequenced by immunoSEQ multiplex PCR, and TCRdb holds only the in-frame ones, with some missing. The sample includes over 150,000 clones, roughly 81% of them seen just once. Sequenced sample: peripheral blood. This receptor was obtained from a man in his forties with acute or convalescent COVID-19. V usage is TRBV2 and J usage is TRBJ1-2; 10 bases line up with TRBD1. The CDR3 loop reads CASLPGQGFGYTF. The CDR3 nucleotides read TGTGCCAGCCTCCCGGGACAGGGGTTTGGCTACACCTTC.